The T cell receptor beta chain described here comes from a study of cytomegalovirus exposure and HLA in healthy donors. Remarks on this clone: Antigen specificity is unknown.

Amplification used 60 Vbeta primers and 13 Jbeta primers. Libraries were prepared by immunoSEQ multiplex PCR; TCRdb keeps only in-frame clonotypes and omits some of them. The data contain 100,000 or so clones, about 68% of them singletons. Germline CDR1 is MDHEN and CDR2 is SYDVKM. V lost 5 bases to trimming and J lost 3 bases; unmatched junction nucleotides: 10. The length of the CDR3 is 18 residues. Overall study findings and caveats: Reportedly, TCR beta sequences accurately predicted HLA-A and HLA-B alleles in most subjects.

Sequenced input: PBMCs. This sequence originates from a male donor in good health and CMV-seropositive. This chain uses TRBV28 with TRBJ1-6, with 10 bases fitting TRBD1. CDR3 protein: CASSPPGTGADYNSPLHF. CDR3 nucleotide sequence: TGTGCCAGCAGTCCCCCCGGGACAGGGGCCGACTATAATTCACCCCTCCACTTT.